These T cell receptor beta chains were read from a single sample in a study of OX40 agonist ivuxolimab in advanced cancers. Only in-frame clones appear in the TCRdb table, and some are missing; sequencing was by immunoSEQ multiplex PCR. The data contain roughly 67,000 clones, approximately 91% of them singletons. The starting material was CD4+ or CD8+ T cells sorted from blood, obtained in a trial of the OX40 agonist ivuxolimab. These receptors were taken from an adult with an advanced solid tumor such as melanoma, head and neck, liver or kidney cancer. Both conserved end residues are part of each CDR3. The order of the fields is J gene, clone size, V gene, D gene, CDR3 DNA, CDR3 protein. The D gene is left open where the match is weak. Clone sizes are given selectively: once, few, many, or a class where the clone is expanded.

TRBJ2-1,.,TRBV5-8,.,TGTGCCAGCAGCTCCCAGGGCGGGTTCAATGAGCAGTTCTTC,CASSSQGGFNEQFF
TRBJ2-1,.,TRBV5-8,TRBD2,TGTGCCAGCAGCAGCGGGACTAGCGGGAGTAACGAGCAGTTCTTC,CASSSGTSGSNEQFF
TRBJ2-2,.,TRBV5-1,.,TGCGCCAGCAGCTCGATGACTTCGAACACCGGGGAGCTGTTTTTT,CASSSMTSNTGELFF
TRBJ2-2,.,TRBV27,TRBD1,TGTGCCAGCAGTTCCCGGGACAGGGTCAACACCGGGGAGCTGTTTTTT,CASSSRDRVNTGELFF
TRBJ1-5,.,TRBV6-5,.,TGTGCCAGCAGTGTGTTGGGCTTTGGCAATCAGCCCCAGCATTTT,CASSVLGFGNQPQHF
TRBJ2-7,once,TRBV19,.,TGTGCCAGTAGGGCAGGACCGGGGGAGCAGTACTTC,CASRAGPGEQYF
TRBJ1-2,.,TRBV6-5,.,TGTGCCAGCAGTTCCCGGGAGGGCCGATATGGCTACACCTTC,CASSSREGRYGYTF
TRBJ1-4,.,TRBV15,.,TGTGCCACCAGTTGGGGGTTGGGAGAAAAACTGTTTTTT,CATSWGLGEKLFF
TRBJ2-1,.,TRBV9,TRBD2,TGTGCCAGCAGCGCTAGCGGTCCGGAGCAGTTCTTC,CASSASGPEQFF
TRBJ2-3,.,TRBV4-1,TRBD2,TGCGCCAGCAGCTCACCGGGTCAGCGGGAAGAGTATTTT,CASSSPGQREEYF
TRBJ2-7,.,TRBV7-9,TRBD2,TGTGCCAGCAGCTTAGCGTACCGGGAGGGGGGCTACGAGCAGTACTTC,CASSLAYREGGYEQYF
TRBJ2-6,.,TRBV19,.,TGTGCCAGTACCAAACAGGTGGGGGTTGGGGCTGGGGCCAACGTCCTGACTTTC,CASTKQVGVGAGANVLTF
TRBJ2-7,.,TRBV6-5,.,TGTGCCAGCAGTCCGGGATACTACGAGCAGTACTTC,CASSPGYYEQYF
TRBJ2-3,.,TRBV20-1,.,TGCAGTGTGCTCAGCACAGATACGCAGTATTTT,CSVLSTDTQYF
TRBJ2-5,.,TRBV5-4,.,TGTGCCAGCAGCCTACAAGAGACCCAGTACTTC,CASSLQETQYF
TRBJ2-3,.,TRBV7-9,TRBD2,TGTGCCAGCAGCTTACAGATCGGACTAGCGGGAGGGACAGATACGCAGTATTTT,CASSLQIGLAGGTDTQYF
TRBJ2-2,.,TRBV23-1,.,TGCGCCAGCAGTCAATCAGGTCGGGTGTCTAGCTGGGACACCGGGGAGCTGTTTTTT,CASSQSGRVSSWDTGELFF
TRBJ2-7,once,TRBV6-1,TRBD1,TGTGCCAGCAGGCCGGGACAGGGTACCGACGAGCAGTACTTC,CASRPGQGTDEQYF
TRBJ1-1,.,TRBV19,TRBD1,TGTGCCAGTAGTATTAGACCGGGACAGGGGGTAGCACGGACTGAAGCTTTCTTT,CASSIRPGQGVARTEAFF
TRBJ2-1,.,TRBV21-1,.,TGTGCCAGCAGCAAAGTAAGGACTAGCGGGAGGGACAGCTCCTACAATGAGCAGTTCTTC,CASSKVRTSGRDSSYNEQFF
TRBJ2-5,few,TRBV5-1,TRBD2,TGCGCCAGCAGCTTGCCGCTAGCGGGGGCCCAAGAGACCCAGTACTTC,CASSLPLAGAQETQYF
TRBJ2-7,.,TRBV2,TRBD1,TGTGCCAGCAGATCGGGACAGGGACACTACGAGCAGTACTTC,CASRSGQGHYEQYF
TRBJ2-7,.,TRBV5-1,.,TGCGCCAGCAGCTTGCTCTCGACGGGGGAGCAGTACTTC,CASSLLSTGEQYF
TRBJ2-7,once,TRBV6-5,TRBD1,TGTGCCAGCAGTTCCCCGGGACAGGGGAGCTACGAGCAGTACTTC,CASSSPGQGSYEQYF
TRBJ2-7,.,TRBV21-1,.,TGTGCCAGCTGTAGGACCTCCGAGCAGTACTTC,CASCRTSEQYF
TRBJ2-2,.,TRBV19,.,TGTGCCAGTAGTATGAGGCGGAACACCGGGGAGCTGTTTTTT,CASSMRRNTGELFF
TRBJ2-7,once,TRBV2,TRBD1,TGTGCCAGCAGCCCCGGGACAGGGGGATACGAGCAGTACTTC,CASSPGTGGYEQYF
TRBJ2-3,.,TRBV18,.,TGTGCCAGCTCACCGAACACAGATACGCAGTATTTT,CASSPNTDTQYF
TRBJ2-2,.,TRBV7-9,TRBD2,TGTGCCAGCAGCGTCAGGCCTAGCGGGAACACCGGGGAGCTGTTTTTT,CASSVRPSGNTGELFF
TRBJ2-1,.,TRBV5-4,.,TGTGCCAGCAGCGGCGCCATTCAGGGGGGAGCCAATGAGCAGTTCTTC,CASSGAIQGGANEQFF
TRBJ2-2,once,TRBV5-1,.,TGCGCCAGCAGCTTGGAGGCAGCCACGAACACCGGGGAGCTGTTTTTT,CASSLEAATNTGELFF
TRBJ1-4,.,TRBV20-1,.,TGCAGTGCTAAGACAGGTGAAAAACTGTTTTTT,CSAKTGEKLFF
TRBJ2-1,.,TRBV19,TRBD2,TGTGCCAGTAGTTTCGCGCGGGAGGCCAACATTGAGCAGTTCTTC,CASSFAREANIEQFF
TRBJ2-5,.,TRBV5-6,.,TGTGCCAGCAGCTTGGGAGAACAAGAGACCCAGTACTTC,CASSLGEQETQYF
TRBJ2-7,.,TRBV7-6,TRBD1,TGTGCCAGCAGCCAGATAGGGGACAGGGTCTCCGAGCAGTACTTC,CASSQIGDRVSEQYF
TRBJ2-5,few,TRBV7-9,.,TGTGCCAGCAGCTTAGTGTCAGGGTTTGAAGAGACCCAGTACTTC,CASSLVSGFEETQYF